This T cell receptor (beta chain) was identified during a study of regulatory T cells in long-lasting Graves disease (dated by TCRdb to the early 2020s). About the study as a whole: In the newly diagnosed Graves' disease group, patients had been taking antithyroid drugs for less than 3 months. Persistent Graves' disease patients were compared with newly diagnosed Graves' disease patients by peripheral blood TCR sequencing and RNA sequencing. The study was registered as a clinical trial and conducted in China. A total of roughly 33 samples were covered by TCR sequencing, comprising some 13 persistent and about 20 newly diagnosed Graves' disease patients.

Sample time point, as interpreted from the label and publication: newly diagnosed GD, antithyroid drugs for less than 3 months. For both TCR sequencing and RNA sequencing, RNA was extracted from PBMCs in TRIzol. The diagnosis of Graves' disease followed American Thyroid Association guidelines. Recruitment of patients was carried out at an endocrinology department in Xi'an, China. Each patient gave 9 to 10 milliliters of peripheral blood, collected in an EDTA anticoagulant tube. Ficoll Paque Plus density gradient separation was used to isolate PBMCs, and no further T cell sorting was done. An Agilent 2100 Bioanalyzer and agarose gel were used to check RNA quality, and a NanoDrop 2000 was used to measure RNA concentration. CDR1 and CDR2, per the germline V gene, are MNHNS and SASEGT. The CDR3 length equals 13 residues, ends included. The entry retains the CDR3 DNA only, 39 bases that are in frame from base 1. Trimming accounts for 8 bases at V and 9 bases at J, while the number of junction bases matched to no gene is 9.

Concerning this clonotype itself: Its antigen remains unidentified. A single base separates this from a much larger clone, so it may be a read error. Here the CDR3 omits its conserved ending phenylalanine or tryptophan, so a read error is the likely source.

Library construction relied on multiplex PCR. Sequencing used an Illumina HiSeq 4000. iRepertoire HTBI primers and Arm-PCR amplification of CDR3 regions were used to construct TCR beta libraries. Before sequencing, the PCR products underwent gel purification. The authors' analysis ran thus. A total of roughly 67 TRBV and 14 TRBJ segments were identified across samples and were used for gene usage analysis of CDR3 amino acid clonotypes. Filtered high-quality paired reads were merged into contigs using COPE and FqMerger. BLAST was used to align contigs to IMGT TRBV, TRBD and TRBJ reference genes, with CDR3 defined following IMGT. Any clonotype with a frequency above 0.1% was classified as a highly expanded clone. Shannon entropy was used to measure repertoire diversity, and the Gini coefficient was used to measure V-J evenness. Public clonotypes were defined as clonotypes shared by more than one individual. TCRdb redid the processing of the public reads, applying fastp at Q25 and MiXCR, and retained in-frame beta chains. When rows share a CDR3 protein, they turn into one entry using the most common DNA and genes. The V and J calls were not made by the authors but by TCRdb's processing. This sample comprises some 370,000 distinct CDR3 sequences, 12% of them detected only once. The leading ten clones occupy about 20% of the sample.

Study-level results and caveats: Lower TCR Shannon entropy and fewer highly expanded clones were observed in persistent Graves' disease patients than in newly diagnosed patients, which suggested clonal expansion. Patients with persistent disease shared more public clonotypes (under 3,000) than newly diagnosed patients did (about 1,000). The small sample size was acknowledged by the authors as a limitation that may reduce accuracy. Because the primary lesion, thyroid tissue, could not be accessed, the study looked at peripheral blood alone. Sequencing and analysis were restricted to the TCR beta chain. TRBV28, TRBJ1-2 and TRBJ2-5 were preferentially used in persistent disease, while TRBV20-1 and TRBJ2-1 were favored in newly diagnosed disease.

The sample was also linked to a second study, of T cells in Graves' hyperthyroidism and ophthalmopathy. The second study's paper adds: A patient counted as having stable Graves' hyperthyroidism if no progression to ophthalmopathy occurred over 18 months of follow-up. Hyperthyroidism patients were aged 18 to 65 years and newly diagnosed, with disease duration of less than 2 months. The study excluded patients with uncontrolled infections, other autoimmune diseases, pregnancy or lactation. Diagnoses were established on the basis of clinical symptoms, serum thyroxine and TRAb, thyroid ultrasound, and orbital computed tomography. For the first round of RT-PCR on the TCR CDR3, the HTBI primer set was used together with the Qiagen OneStep RT-PCR kit. Most expanded thyroid clonotypes (frequency above 0.001) were also detected in blood, a finding suggesting that blood repertoires may reflect thyroid immune responses. A model built on a 13 V-J signature distinguished ophthalmopathy from stable hyperthyroidism, reaching roughly 88% sensitivity and around 81% specificity in cross-validation and 80%/75% in testing. During validation, the model predicted progression to ophthalmopathy a median of about 5.9 months ahead of onset, with roughly 65% sensitivity and 72% to 80% specificity. To identify distinguishing TCR V-J signatures, a discovery cohort of around 100 patients was used, comprising 43 with Graves' ophthalmopathy and around 60 with stable Graves' hyperthyroidism. Prospective prediction of ophthalmopathy was tested in an independent validation cohort of 18 to 20 hyperthyroidism patients and some 17 patients who later progressed to ophthalmopathy. For training and testing, the 100 or so patients in the discovery cohort were randomly divided in a 7:3 ratio. Thyroid tissue and blood T-cell repertoires from six Graves' hyperthyroidism patients were also compared in the study. After sampling, hyperthyroidism patients received methimazole starting at 30 mg daily, and ophthalmopathy patients received high-dose intravenous methylprednisolone. A second multiplex PCR round built the libraries, followed by size selection and purification. Sequencing of the libraries was done on an Illumina HiSeq2000 using paired-end 100 bp reads. SOAPnuke was used to process the raw data, with reads discarded if the reads contained adapters or uncalled bases, had a mean Phred below 15, or lacked an exact constant-primer or identifier match. High-quality paired reads were merged with COPE v1.2.5, and unique nucleotide sequences were defined as clonotypes. MiTCR v1.1 was used to align the clonotypes against IMGT TRBV, TRBD and TRBJ reference segments. Analysis was restricted to V-J combinations with a frequency above 0.0001, which covered over 98% of repertoires. A TCS score was defined as the ratio of F50 (clonal expansion) to E x V (chaos), with BLOSUM62-based TCRdist applied between CDR3 peptides within each V-J. Welch's t-statistics and random forest reduced roughly 500 V-J features to 10 to 15, which were used in a naive Bayes classifier (R e1071). No statistical method was used to fix the sample size in advance, and group allocation was not hidden from the investigators. The paper reports TCR Vbeta CDR3 sequencing of over 130 peripheral blood samples: approximately 41 ophthalmopathy, under 85 hyperthyroidism and around 17 progressor patients.

The TCR originated in a woman under 30 with Graves disease. Donor details come from another sample of the same person, matched by shared clones. Sequences were derived from peripheral blood mononuclear cells (PBMCs), sampled at new diagnosis, from a patient treated with antithyroid drugs. The sequence joins TRBV6-1 to TRBJ2-1, and TRBD2 matches 8 of the central bases. The CDR3 protein: CASCPRTSIEQFS. The nucleotides read TGTGCCAGCTGCCCAAGGACTAGCATTGAGCAGTTCTCC.